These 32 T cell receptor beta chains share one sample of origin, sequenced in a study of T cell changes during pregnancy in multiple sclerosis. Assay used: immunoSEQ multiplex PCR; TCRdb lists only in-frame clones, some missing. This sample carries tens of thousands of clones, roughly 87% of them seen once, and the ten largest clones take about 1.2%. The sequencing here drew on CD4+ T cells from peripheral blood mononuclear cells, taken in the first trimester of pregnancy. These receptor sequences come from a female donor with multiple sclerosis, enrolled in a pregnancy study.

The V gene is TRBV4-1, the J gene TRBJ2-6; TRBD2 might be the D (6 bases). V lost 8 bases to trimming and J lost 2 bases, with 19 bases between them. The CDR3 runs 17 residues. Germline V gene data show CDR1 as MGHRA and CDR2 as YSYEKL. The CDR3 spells CASARAGLVTGANVLTF. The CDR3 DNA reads TGCGCCAGCGCCCGGGCGGGGTTAGTTACTGGGGCCAACGTCCTGACTTTC.

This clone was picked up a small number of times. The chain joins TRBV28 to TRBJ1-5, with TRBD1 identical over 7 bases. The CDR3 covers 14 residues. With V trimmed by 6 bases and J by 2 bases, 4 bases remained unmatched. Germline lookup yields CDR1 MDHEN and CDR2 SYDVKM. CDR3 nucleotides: TGTGCCAGCAGCCCCGGACAGGGCAATCAGCCCCAGCATTTT. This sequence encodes CASSPGQGNQPQHF.

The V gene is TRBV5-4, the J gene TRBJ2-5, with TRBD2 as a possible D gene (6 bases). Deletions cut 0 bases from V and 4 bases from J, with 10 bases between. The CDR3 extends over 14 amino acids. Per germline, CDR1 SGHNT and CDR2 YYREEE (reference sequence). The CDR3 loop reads CASSLAGRRETQYF. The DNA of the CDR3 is TGTGCCAGCAGCTTGGCAGGGAGGAGAGAGACCCAGTACTTC.

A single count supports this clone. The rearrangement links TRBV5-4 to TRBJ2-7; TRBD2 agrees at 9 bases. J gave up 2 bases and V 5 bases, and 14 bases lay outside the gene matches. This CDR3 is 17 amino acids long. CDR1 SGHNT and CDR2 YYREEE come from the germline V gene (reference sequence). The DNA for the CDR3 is TGTGCCAGCAGTCCCAGCCCTAGGCTAGCGGGAACCTACGAGCAGTACTTC. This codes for CASSPSPRLAGTYEQYF. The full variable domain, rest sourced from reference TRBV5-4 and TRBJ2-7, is ETGVTQSPTHLIKTRGQQVTLRCSSQSGHNTVSWYQQALGQGPQFIFQYYREEENGRGNFPPRFSGLQFPNYSSELNVNALELDDSALYLCASSPSPRLAGTYEQYFGPGTRLTVT.

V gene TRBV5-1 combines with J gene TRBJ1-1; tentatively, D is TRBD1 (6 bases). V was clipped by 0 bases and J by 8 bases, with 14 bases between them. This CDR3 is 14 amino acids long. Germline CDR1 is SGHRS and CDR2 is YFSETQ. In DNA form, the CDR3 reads TGCGCCAGCAGCTTGGGGGGGCAGCTTTTCGAAGCTTTCTTT. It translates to CASSLGGQLFEAFF. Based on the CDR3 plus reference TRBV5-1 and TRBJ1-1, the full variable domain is KAGVTQTPRYLIKTRGQQVTLSCSPISGHRSVSWYQQTPGQGLQFLFEYFSETQRNKGNFPGRFSGRQFSNSRSEMNVSTLELGDSALYLCASSLGGQLFEAFFGQGTRLTVV.

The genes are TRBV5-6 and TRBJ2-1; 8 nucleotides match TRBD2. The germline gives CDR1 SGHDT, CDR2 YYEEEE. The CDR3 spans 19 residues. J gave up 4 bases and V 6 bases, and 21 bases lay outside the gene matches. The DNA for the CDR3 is TGTGCCAGCACTCCCACAGGGACTACCGGGACTAGAAGTTACAATGAGCAGTTCTTC. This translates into CASTPTGTTGTRSYNEQFF. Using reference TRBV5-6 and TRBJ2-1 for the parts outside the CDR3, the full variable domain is DAGVTQSPTHLIKTRGQQVTLRCSPKSGHDTVSWYQQALGQGPQFIFQYYEEEERQRGNFPDRFSGHQFPNYSSELNVNALLLGDSALYLCASTPTGTTGTRSYNEQFFGPGTRLTVL.

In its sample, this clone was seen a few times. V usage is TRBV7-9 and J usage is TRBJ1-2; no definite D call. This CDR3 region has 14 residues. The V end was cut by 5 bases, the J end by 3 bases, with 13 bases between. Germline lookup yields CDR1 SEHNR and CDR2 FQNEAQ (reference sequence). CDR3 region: CASSRGTVDYGYTF. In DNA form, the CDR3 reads TGTGCCAGCAGCCGGGGAACGGTGGACTATGGCTACACCTTC. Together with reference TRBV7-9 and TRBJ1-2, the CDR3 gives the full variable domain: DTGVSQNPRHKITKRGQNVTFRCDPISEHNRLYWYRQTLGQGPEFLTYFQNEAQLEKSRLLSDRFSAERPKGSFSTLEIQRTEQGDSAMYLCASSRGTVDYGYTFGSGTRLTVV.

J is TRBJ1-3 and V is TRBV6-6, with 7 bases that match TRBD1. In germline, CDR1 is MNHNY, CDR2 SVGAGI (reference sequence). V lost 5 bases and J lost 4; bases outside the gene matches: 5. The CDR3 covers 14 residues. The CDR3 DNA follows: TGTGCCAGCAGTCTTACAGGGGCCGGAAACACCATATATTTT. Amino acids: CASSLTGAGNTIYF.

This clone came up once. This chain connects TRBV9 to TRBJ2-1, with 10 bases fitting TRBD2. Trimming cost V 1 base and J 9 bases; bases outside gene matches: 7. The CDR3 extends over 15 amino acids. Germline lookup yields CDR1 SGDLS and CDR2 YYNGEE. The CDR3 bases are TGTGCCAGCAGCGTATTGGCTAGCGGGAGTTCTGAGCAGTTCTTC. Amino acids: CASSVLASGSSEQFF. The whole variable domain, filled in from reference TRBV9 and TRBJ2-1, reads DSGVTQTPKHLITATGQRVTLRCSPRSGDLSVYWYQQSLDQGLQFLIQYYNGEERAKGNILERFSAQQFPDLHSELNLSSLELGDSALYFCASSVLASGSSEQFFGPGTRLTVL.

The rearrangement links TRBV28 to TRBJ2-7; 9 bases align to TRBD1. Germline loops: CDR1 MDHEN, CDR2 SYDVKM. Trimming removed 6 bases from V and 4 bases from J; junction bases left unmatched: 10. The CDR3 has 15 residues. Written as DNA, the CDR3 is TGTGCCAGCAGCCTAGGGGTGACAGGGGGTTACGAGCAGTACTTC. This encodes CASSLGVTGGYEQYF.

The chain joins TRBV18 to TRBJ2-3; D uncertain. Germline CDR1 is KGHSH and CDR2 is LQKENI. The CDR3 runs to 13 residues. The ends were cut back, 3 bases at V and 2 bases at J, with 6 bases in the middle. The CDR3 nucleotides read TGTGCCAGCTCACCTTCTTTCACAGATACGCAGTATTTT. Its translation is CASSPSFTDTQYF.

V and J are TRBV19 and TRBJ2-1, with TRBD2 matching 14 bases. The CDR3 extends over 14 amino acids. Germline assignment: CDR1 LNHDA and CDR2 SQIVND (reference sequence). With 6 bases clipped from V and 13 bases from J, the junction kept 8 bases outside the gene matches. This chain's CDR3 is CASRIGTSGSEQFF. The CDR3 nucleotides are TGTGCCAGTAGAATCGGGACTAGCGGGAGCGAACAGTTCTTC.

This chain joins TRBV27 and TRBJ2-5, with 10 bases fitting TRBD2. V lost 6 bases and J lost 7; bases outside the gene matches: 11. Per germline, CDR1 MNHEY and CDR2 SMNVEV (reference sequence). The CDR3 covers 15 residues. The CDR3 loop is CASSLRASGRGTQYF. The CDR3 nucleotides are TGTGCCAGCAGCCTAAGGGCTAGCGGGAGAGGGACCCAGTACTTC.

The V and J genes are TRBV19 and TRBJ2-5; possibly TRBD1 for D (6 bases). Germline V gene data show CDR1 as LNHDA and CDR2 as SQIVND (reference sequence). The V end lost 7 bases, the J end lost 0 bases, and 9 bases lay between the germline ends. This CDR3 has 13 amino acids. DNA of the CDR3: TGTGCCAGTATTAGGACAGACCAAGAGACCCAGTACTTC. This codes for CASIRTDQETQYF.

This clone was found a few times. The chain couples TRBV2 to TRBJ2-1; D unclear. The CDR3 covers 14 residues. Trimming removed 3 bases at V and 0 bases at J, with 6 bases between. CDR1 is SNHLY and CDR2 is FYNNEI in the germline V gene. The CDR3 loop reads CASSEASSYNEQFF. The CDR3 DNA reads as TGTGCCAGCAGTGAGGCCAGCTCCTACAATGAGCAGTTCTTC.

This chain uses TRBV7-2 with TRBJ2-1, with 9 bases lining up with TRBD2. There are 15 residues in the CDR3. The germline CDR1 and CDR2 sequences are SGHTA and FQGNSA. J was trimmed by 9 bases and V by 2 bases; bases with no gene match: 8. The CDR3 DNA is TGTGCCAGCAGCTTATTGGGCGGGAGGGCCCCTGAGCAGTTCTTC. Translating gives CASSLLGGRAPEQFF.

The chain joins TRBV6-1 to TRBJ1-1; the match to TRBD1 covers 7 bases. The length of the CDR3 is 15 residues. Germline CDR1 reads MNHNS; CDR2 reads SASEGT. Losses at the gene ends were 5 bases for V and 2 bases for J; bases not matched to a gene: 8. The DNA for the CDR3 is TGTGCCAGCAGTTGGATCGGGACAGCTAACACTGAAGCTTTCTTT. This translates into CASSWIGTANTEAFF.

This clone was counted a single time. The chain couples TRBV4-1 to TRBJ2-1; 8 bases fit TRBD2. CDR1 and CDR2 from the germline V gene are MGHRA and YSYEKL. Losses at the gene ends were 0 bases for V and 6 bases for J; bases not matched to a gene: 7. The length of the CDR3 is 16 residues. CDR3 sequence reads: CASSQDIGLALNEQFF. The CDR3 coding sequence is TGCGCCAGCAGCCAAGATATAGGACTAGCACTCAATGAGCAGTTCTTC.

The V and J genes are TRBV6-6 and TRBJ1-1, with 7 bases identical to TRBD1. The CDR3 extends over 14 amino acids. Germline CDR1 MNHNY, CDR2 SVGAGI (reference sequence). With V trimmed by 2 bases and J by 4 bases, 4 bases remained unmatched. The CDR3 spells CASSYGGGLTEAFF. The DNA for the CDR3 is TGTGCCAGCAGTTACGGAGGGGGCCTCACTGAAGCTTTCTTT.

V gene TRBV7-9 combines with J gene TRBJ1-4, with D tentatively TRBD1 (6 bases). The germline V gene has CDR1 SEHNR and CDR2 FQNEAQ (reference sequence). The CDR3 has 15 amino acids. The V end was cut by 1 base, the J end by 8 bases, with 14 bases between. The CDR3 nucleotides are TGTGCCAGCAGCTTAGGGGACACCTCAACCGAAAAACTGTTTTTT. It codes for CASSLGDTSTEKLFF.

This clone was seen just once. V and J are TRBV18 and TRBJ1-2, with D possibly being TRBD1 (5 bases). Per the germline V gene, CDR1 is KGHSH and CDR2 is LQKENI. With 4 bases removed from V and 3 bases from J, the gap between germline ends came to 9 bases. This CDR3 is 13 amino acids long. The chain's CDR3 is CASSRSGYYGYTF. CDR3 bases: TGTGCCAGCTCACGCTCAGGGTACTATGGCTACACCTTC.

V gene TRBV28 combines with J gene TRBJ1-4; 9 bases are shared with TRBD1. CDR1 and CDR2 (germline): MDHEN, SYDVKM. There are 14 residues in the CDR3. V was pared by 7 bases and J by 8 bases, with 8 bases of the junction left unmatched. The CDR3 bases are TGTGCCAGCACCTCCGGGACAGGGTTCGAAAAACTGTTTTTT. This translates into CASTSGTGFEKLFF.

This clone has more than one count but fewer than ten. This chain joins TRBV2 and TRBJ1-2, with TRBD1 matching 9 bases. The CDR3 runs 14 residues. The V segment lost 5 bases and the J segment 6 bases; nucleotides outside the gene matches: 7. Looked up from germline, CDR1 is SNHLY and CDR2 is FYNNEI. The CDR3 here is CASSSGTGTNGYTF. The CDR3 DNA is TGTGCCAGCAGTTCCGGGACAGGGACTAATGGCTACACCTTC.

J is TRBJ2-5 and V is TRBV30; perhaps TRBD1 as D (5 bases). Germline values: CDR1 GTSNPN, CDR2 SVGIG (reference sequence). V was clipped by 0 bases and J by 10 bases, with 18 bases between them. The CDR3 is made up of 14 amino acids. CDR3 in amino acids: CAWSVLGAAWDQYF. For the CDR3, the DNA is TGTGCCTGGAGTGTACTTGGGGCAGCTTGGGACCAGTACTTC.

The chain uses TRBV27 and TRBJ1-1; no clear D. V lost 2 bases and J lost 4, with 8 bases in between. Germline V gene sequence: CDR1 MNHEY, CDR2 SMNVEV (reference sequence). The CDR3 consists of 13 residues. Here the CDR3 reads CASSLVASTEAFF. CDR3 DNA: TGTGCCAGCAGTTTAGTGGCCAGCACTGAAGCTTTCTTT.

DNA of the CDR3: TGTGCCAGCAGCTCCGACATCTCTGGAAACACCATATATTTT. Its translation is CASSSDISGNTIYF. The J gene is TRBJ1-3, the V gene TRBV7-6; D gene unclear. This CDR3 has 14 residues. Looked up from germline, CDR1 is SGHVS and CDR2 is FNYEAQ. With 4 bases removed from V and 0 bases from J, the gap between germline ends came to 7 bases.

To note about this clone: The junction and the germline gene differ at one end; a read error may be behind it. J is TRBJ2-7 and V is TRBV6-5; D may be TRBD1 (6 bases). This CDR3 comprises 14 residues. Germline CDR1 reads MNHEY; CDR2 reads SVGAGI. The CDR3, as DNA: TGTGCCAGCAGGCTTCAGGGACAAGTTAAAAAGGAGAACTTC. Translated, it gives CASRLQGQVKKENF.

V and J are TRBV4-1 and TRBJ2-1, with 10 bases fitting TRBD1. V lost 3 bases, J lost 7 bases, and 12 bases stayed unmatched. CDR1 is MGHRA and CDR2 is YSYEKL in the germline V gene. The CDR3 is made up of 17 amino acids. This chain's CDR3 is CASSHPKGGTGVNEQFF. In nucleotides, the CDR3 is TGCGCCAGCAGCCACCCCAAAGGGGGGACAGGGGTTAATGAGCAGTTCTTC.

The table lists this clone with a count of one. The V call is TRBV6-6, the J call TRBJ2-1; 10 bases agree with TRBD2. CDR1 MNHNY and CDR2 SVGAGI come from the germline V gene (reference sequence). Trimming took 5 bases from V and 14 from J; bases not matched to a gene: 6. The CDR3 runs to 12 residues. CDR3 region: CASSGLAGVKFF. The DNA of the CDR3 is TGTGCCAGCAGTGGGCTAGCGGGAGTTAAGTTCTTC.

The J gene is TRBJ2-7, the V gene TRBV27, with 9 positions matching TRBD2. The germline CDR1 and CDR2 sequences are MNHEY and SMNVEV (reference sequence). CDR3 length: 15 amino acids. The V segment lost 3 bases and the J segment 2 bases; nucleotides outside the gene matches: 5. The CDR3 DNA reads TGTGCCAGCAGTTTGGGTCTAGCGGGAACCTACGAGCAGTACTTC. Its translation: CASSLGLAGTYEQYF.

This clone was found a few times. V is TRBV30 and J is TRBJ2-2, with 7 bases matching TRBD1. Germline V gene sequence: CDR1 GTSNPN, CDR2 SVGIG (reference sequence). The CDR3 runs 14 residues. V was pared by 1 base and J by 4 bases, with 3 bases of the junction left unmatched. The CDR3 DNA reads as TGTGCCTGGAGTGGGGACAGTGGCACCGGGGAGCTGTTTTTT. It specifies CAWSGDSGTGELFF. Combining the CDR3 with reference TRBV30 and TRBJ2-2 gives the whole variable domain SQTIHQWPATLVQPVGSPLSLECTVEGTSNPNLYWYRQAAGRGLQLLFYSVGIGQISSEVPQNLSASRPQDRQFILSSKKLLLSDSGFYLCAWSGDSGTGELFFGEGSRLTVL.

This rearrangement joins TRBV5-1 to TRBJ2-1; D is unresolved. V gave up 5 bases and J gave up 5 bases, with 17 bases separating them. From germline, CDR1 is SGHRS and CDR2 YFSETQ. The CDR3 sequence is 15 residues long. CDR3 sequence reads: CASRPNTIRNNEQFF. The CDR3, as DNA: TGCGCCAGCAGACCCAACACAATCCGAAACAATGAGCAGTTCTTC.